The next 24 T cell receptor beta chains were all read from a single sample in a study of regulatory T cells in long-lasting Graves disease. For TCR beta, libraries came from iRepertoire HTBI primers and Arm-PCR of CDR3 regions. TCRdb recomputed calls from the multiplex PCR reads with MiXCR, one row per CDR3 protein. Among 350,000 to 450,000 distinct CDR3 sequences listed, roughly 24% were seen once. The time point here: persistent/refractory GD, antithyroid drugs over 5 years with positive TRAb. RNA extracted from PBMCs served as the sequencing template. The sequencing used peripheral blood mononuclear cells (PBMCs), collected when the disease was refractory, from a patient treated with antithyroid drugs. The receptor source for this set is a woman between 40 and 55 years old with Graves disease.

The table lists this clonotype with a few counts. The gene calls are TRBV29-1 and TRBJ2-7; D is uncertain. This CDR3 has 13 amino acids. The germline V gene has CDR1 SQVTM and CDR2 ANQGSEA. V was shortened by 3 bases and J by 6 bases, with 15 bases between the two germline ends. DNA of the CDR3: TGCAGCGTTGAGGTGGTCAATGCGGCCGAGCAGTACTTC. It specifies CSVEVVNAAEQYF.

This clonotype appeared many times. CDR3 in amino acids: CASSLSKGNRETQYF. The CDR3, as DNA: TGTGCCAGCAGTTTGAGTAAGGGTAATCGGGAGACCCAGTACTTC. The V and J genes are TRBV28 and TRBJ2-5; D remains unclear. Per the germline V gene, CDR1 is MDHEN and CDR2 is SYDVKM. V was trimmed by 3 bases and J by 5 bases, leaving 16 bases between them. The CDR3 sequence is 15 residues long.

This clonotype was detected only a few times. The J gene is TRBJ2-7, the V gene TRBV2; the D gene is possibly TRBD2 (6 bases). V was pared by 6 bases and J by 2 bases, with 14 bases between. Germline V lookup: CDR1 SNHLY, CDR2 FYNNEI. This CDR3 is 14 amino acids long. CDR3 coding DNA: TGTGCCAGCAGGGGAGAGTCGGGGGCCTACGAGCAGTACTTC. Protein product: CASRGESGAYEQYF. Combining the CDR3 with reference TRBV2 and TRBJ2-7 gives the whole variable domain EPEVTQTPSHQVTQMGQEVILRCVPISNHLYFYWYRQILGQKVEFLVSFYNNEISEKSEIFDDQFSVERPDGSNFTLKIRSTKLEDSAMYFCASRGESGAYEQYFGPGTRLTVT.

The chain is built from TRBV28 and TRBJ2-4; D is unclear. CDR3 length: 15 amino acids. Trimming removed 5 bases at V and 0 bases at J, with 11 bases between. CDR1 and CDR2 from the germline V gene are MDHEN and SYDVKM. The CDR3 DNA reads TGTGCCAGCAGTCGCGAGTTAGTAGCCAAAAACATTCAGTACTTC. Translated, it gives CASSRELVAKNIQYF.

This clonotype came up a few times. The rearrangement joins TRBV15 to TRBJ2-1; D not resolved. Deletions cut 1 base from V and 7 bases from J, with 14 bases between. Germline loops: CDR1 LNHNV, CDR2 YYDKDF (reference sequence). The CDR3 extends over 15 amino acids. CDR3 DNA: TGTGCCACCAGCAGAGTCGACGGAAACGGGAATGAGCAGTTCTTC. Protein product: CATSRVDGNGNEQFF.

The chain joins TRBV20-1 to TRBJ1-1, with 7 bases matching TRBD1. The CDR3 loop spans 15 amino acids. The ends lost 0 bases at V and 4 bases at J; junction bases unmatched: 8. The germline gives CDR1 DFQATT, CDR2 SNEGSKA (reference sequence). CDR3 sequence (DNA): TGCAGTGCTAGAGATTGGGGACAGATAGGCACTGAAGCTTTCTTT. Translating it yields CSARDWGQIGTEAFF.

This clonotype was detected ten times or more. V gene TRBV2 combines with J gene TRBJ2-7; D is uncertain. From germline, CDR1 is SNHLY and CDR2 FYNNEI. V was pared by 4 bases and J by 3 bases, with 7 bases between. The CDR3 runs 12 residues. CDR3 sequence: CASSAIFYEQYF. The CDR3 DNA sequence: TGTGCCAGCAGTGCAATCTTCTACGAGCAGTACTTC.

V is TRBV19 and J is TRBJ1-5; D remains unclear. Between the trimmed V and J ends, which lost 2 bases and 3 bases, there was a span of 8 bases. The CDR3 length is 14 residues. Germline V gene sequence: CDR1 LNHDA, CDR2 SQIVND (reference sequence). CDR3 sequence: CASSIQPHNQPQHF. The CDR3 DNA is TGTGCCAGTAGTATACAGCCTCACAATCAGCCCCAGCATTTT.

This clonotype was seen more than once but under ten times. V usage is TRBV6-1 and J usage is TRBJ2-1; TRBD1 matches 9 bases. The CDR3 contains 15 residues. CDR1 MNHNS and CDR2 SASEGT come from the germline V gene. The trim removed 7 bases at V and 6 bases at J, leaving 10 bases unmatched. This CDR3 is CASNLYRGHPNEQFF. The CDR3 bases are TGTGCCAGCAATCTATACAGGGGGCACCCCAATGAGCAGTTCTTC.

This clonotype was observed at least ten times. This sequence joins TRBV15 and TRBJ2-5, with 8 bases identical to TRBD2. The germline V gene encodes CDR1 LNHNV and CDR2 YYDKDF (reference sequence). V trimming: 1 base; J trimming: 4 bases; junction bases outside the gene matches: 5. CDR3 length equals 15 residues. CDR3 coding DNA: TGTGCCACCAGCAGAGGTGCGGGAGGCCGAGAGACCCAGTACTTC. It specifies CATSRGAGGRETQYF. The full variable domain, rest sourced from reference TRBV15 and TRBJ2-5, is DAMVIQNPRYQVTQFGKPVTLSCSQTLNHNVMYWYQQKSSQAPKLLFHYYDKDFNNEADTPDNFQSRRPNTSFCFLDIRSPGLGDTAMYLCATSRGAGGRETQYFGPGTRLLVL.

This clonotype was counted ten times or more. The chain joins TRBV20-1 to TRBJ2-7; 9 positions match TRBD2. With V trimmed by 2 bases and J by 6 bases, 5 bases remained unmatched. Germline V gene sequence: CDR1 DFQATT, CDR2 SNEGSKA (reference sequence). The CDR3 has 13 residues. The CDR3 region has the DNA TGCAGTGCTAGATTTAGCGGGAGCTTCGAGCAGTACTTC. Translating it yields CSARFSGSFEQYF.

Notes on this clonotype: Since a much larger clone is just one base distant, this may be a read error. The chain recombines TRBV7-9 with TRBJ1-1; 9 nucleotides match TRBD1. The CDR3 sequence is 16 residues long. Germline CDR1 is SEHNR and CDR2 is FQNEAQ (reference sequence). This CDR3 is CASSLVGQGVGTEALF. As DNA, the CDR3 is TGCGCCAGCAGCTTGGTGGGACAGGGTGTGGGTACTGAAGCTCTCTTT.

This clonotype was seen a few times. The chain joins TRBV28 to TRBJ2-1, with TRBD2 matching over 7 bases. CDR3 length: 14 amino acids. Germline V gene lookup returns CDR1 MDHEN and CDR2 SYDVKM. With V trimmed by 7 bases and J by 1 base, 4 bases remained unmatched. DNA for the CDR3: TGTGCCAGCAAGGGGCGGGGGTCCTACAATGAGCAGTTCTTC. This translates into CASKGRGSYNEQFF.

CDR3 residues: CASSSSTTTYEQYF. The CDR3 nucleotides are TGTGCCAGCAGCTCCTCTACGACGACCTACGAGCAGTACTTC. The chain carries TRBV13 and TRBJ2-7; D not certain. V lost 4 bases and J 2 bases, leaving 12 bases between the germline ends. The V gene's germline CDR1 is PRHDT and CDR2 FYEKMQ (reference sequence). The CDR3 runs to 14 residues.

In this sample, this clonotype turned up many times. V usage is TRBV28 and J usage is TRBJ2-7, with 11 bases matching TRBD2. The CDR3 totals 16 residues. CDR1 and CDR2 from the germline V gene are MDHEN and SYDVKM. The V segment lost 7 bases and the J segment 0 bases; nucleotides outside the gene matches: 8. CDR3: CASTMGLADFSYEQYF. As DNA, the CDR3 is TGTGCCAGCACCATGGGACTAGCGGATTTCTCCTACGAGCAGTACTTC.

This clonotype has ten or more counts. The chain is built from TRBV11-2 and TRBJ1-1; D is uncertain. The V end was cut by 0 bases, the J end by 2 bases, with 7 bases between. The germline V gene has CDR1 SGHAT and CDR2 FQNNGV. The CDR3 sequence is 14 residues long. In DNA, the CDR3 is TGTGCCAGCAGCTTAGATAGTATAAACACTGAAGCTTTCTTT. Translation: CASSLDSINTEAFF. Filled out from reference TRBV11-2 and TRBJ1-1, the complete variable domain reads EAGVAQSPRYKIIEKRQSVAFWCNPISGHATLYWYQQILGQGPKLLIQFQNNGVVDDSQLPKDRFSAERLKGVDSTLKIQPAKLEDSAVYLCASSLDSINTEAFFGQGTRLTVV.

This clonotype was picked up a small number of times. CDR3 protein: CASSLDSLTTEAFF. In DNA form, the CDR3 reads TGTGCCAGCAGCTTAGACAGCTTAACTACTGAAGCTTTCTTT. J is TRBJ1-1 and V is TRBV13, with unresolved D. Germline V gene sequence: CDR1 PRHDT, CDR2 FYEKMQ (reference sequence). This CDR3 spans 14 amino acids. V dropped 1 base and J dropped 5 bases, with 11 bases sitting between them.

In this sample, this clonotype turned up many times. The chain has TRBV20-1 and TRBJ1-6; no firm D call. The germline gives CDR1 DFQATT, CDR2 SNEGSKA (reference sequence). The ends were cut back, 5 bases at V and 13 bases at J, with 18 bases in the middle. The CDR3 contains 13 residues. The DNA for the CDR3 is TGCAGTGCTGAGGCATATAGTTTGGTTCCCCTCCACTTT. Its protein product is CSAEAYSLVPLHF.

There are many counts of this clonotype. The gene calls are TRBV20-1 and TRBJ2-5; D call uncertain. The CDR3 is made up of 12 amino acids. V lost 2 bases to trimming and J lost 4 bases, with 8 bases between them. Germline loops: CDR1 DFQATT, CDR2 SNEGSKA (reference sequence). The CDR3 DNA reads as TGCAGTGCTAGACGTGAGGTAGAGACCCAGTACTTC. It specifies CSARREVETQYF.

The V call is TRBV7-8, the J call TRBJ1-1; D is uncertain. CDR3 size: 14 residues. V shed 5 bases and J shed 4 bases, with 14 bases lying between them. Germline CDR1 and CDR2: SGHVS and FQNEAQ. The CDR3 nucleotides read TGTGCCAGCAGCCGAACGGAGGGTCGCACTGAAGCTTTCTTT. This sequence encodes CASSRTEGRTEAFF. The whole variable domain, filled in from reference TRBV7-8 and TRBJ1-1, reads GAGVSQSPRYKVAKRGQDVALRCDPISGHVSLFWYQQALGQGPEFLTYFQNEAQLDKSGLPSDRFFAERPEGSVSTLKIQRTQQEDSAVYLCASSRTEGRTEAFFGQGTRLTVV.

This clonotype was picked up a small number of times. CDR3 sequence: CASSYEDSTEAFF. CDR3 bases: TGTGCCAGCAGCTACGAAGACAGTACTGAAGCTTTCTTT. The J gene is TRBJ1-1, the V gene TRBV7-6; weak D call: TRBD1 (5 bases). CDR1 is SGHVS, CDR2 FNYEAQ, per germline. The V end lost 4 bases, the J end lost 5 bases, and 11 bases lay between the germline ends. The CDR3 consists of 13 residues.

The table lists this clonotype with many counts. CDR3 nucleotides: TGCAGCGCCACAGGGGATCTCGCCTCCTACGAGCAGTACTTC. Translation gives CSATGDLASYEQYF. V is TRBV29-1 and J is TRBJ2-7; TRBD1 matches at 7 bases. The CDR3 spans 14 residues. Germline V gene sequence: CDR1 SQVTM, CDR2 ANQGSEA. The V gene end was trimmed by 7 bases and the J gene end by 0 bases; junction bases not matched to a gene: 9.

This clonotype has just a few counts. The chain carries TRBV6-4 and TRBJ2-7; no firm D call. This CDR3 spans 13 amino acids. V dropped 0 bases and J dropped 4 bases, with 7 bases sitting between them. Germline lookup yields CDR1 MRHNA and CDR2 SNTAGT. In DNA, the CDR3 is TGTGCCAGCAGTGACTCGATTGGGTACGAGCAGTACTTC. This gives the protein CASSDSIGYEQYF.

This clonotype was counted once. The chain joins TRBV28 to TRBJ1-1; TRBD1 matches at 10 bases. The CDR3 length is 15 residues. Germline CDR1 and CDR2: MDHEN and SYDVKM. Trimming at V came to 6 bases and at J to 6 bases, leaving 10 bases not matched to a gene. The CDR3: CASSIFGQGVAEAFF. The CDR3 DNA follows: TGTGCCAGCAGCATCTTCGGACAGGGGGTGGCTGAAGCTTTCTTT.